These 8 T cell receptor beta chains came from one sample sequenced in a study of T cells in localized non-small cell lung cancer (dated by TCRdb to the early 2020s). The receptor library was made with the immunoSEQ multiplex PCR assay. The table was pulled from immuneACCESS by TCRdb, which kept in-frame rearrangements only. Such tables lose some clones; where checked, under half of the loss comes from unresolved V genes, and the rest has no known cause. Counted in this sample were tens of thousands of clones; roughly 89% of them appeared once. Less than 9% of the sample is taken by the ten largest. This sample comprised peripheral blood, obtained before any cancer treatment. All receptors derive from a woman aged 35-75 years with stage I lung adenocarcinoma.

This clone was counted only a few times. CDR3 sequence: CASKGGLQSSPLHF. The CDR3, as DNA: TGTGCCAGCAAAGGCGGCCTGCAGAGTTCACCCCTCCACTTT. V gene TRBV13 combines with J gene TRBJ1-6; the D is unclear. This CDR3 spans 14 amino acids. Germline CDR1 PRHDT, CDR2 FYEKMQ (reference sequence). V lost 7 bases to trimming and J lost 9 bases, with 16 bases between them.

V is TRBV5-1 and J is TRBJ1-6; D uncertain. Germline CDR1 reads SGHRS; CDR2 reads YFSETQ. Between the trimmed V and J ends, which lost 4 bases and 6 bases, there was a span of 17 bases. The CDR3 extends over 16 amino acids. The CDR3 region has the DNA TGCGCCAGCAGCGCCGGACGGTCCACCGGTAATTCACCCCTCCACTTT. Residues: CASSAGRSTGNSPLHF.

The V call is TRBV10-1, the J call TRBJ1-3; D call uncertain. Germline loops: CDR1 WNHNN, CDR2 SYGVQD (reference sequence). The V end lost 2 bases, the J end lost 0 bases, and 11 bases lay between the germline ends. The CDR3 contains 16 residues. The CDR3 sequence is CASSEPPENSGNTIYF. CDR3 in DNA: TGCGCCAGCAGTGAGCCGCCGGAAAACTCTGGAAACACCATATATTTT.

This clone was detected only once. The chain employs TRBV2 and TRBJ1-1, with TRBD1 identical over 8 bases. The germline V gene has CDR1 SNHLY and CDR2 FYNNEI. J was trimmed by 4 bases and V by 8 bases; bases with no gene match: 9. The CDR3 has 14 residues. CDR3 coding DNA: TGTGCCAGCTGTGGACAGGGTTTAGTCACTGAAGCTTTCTTT. It is translated as CASCGQGLVTEAFF.

The CDR3 coding sequence is TGTGCCAGCAGCTTAACGGGAGGCACAGATACGCAGTATTTT. This codes for CASSLTGGTDTQYF. The V and J genes are TRBV7-9 and TRBJ2-3, with a possible D match to TRBD2 (6 bases). Germline values: CDR1 SEHNR, CDR2 FQNEAQ (reference sequence). CDR3 length: 14 amino acids. Deletions cut 2 bases from V and 1 base from J, with 7 bases between.

V usage is TRBV6-1 and J usage is TRBJ1-6; D is unresolved. Germline assignment: CDR1 MNHNS and CDR2 SASEGT. V lost 10 bases, J lost 0 bases, and 10 bases lay in between. The CDR3 runs to 14 residues. CDR3 loop: CATGPRSYNSPLHF. CDR3 sequence (DNA): TGTGCCACCGGACCGCGCTCCTATAATTCACCCCTCCACTTT.

This clone was counted once. The CDR3 loop reads CASGLVRSINSGNTIYF. CDR3 in DNA: TGTGCTAGTGGTTTGGTACGAAGCATAAACTCTGGAAACACCATATATTTT. The rearrangement joins TRBV12-5 to TRBJ1-3, with no clear D. There are 17 residues in the CDR3. Germline V gives CDR1 LGHNT, CDR2 FRNRAP. V was clipped by 0 bases and J by 0 bases, with 12 bases between them.

The chain recombines TRBV5-1 with TRBJ1-1, with D unresolved. The ends were cut back, 4 bases at V and 1 base at J, with 20 bases in the middle. The CDR3 is 17 residues long. Germline lookup yields CDR1 SGHRS and CDR2 YFSETQ. Here the CDR3 reads CASSDSPGTSRNTEAFF. The CDR3 DNA sequence: TGCGCCAGCAGCGATAGCCCGGGCACATCAAGGAACACTGAAGCTTTCTTT. The full variable domain, in which reference TRBV5-1 and TRBJ1-1 provide the parts outside the CDR3, is KAGVTQTPRYLIKTRGQQVTLSCSPISGHRSVSWYQQTPGQGLQFLFEYFSETQRNKGNFPGRFSGRQFSNSRSEMNVSTLELGDSALYLCASSDSPGTSRNTEAFFGQGTRLTVV.